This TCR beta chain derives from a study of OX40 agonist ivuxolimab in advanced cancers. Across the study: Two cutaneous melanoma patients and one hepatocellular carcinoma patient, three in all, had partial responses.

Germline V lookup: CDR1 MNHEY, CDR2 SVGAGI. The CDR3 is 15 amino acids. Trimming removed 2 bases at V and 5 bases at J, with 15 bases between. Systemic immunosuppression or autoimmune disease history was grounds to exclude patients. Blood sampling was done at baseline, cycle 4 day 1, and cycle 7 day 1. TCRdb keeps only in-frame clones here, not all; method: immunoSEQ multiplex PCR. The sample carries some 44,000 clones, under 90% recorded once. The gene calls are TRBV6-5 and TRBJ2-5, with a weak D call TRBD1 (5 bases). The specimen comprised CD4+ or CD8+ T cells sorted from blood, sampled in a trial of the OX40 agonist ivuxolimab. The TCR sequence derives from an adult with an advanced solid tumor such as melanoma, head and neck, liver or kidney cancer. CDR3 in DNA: TGTGCCAGCAGTTACGCAATAGGGGTTCGGGAGACCCAGTACTTC. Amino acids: CASSYAIGVRETQYF.